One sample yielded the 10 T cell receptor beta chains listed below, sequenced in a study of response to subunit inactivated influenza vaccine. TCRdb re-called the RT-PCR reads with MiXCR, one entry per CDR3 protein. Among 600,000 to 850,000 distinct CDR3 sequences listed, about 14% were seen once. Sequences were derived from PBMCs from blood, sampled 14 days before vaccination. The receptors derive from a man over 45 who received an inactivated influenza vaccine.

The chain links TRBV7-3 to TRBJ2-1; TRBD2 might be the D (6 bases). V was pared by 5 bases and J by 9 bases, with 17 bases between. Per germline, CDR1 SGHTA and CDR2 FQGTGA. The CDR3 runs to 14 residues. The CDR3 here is CASSQTGTALEQFF. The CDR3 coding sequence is TGTGCCAGCAGCCAGACCGGGACTGCTCTTGAGCAGTTCTTC. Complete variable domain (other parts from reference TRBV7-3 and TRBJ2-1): GAGVSQTPSNKVTEKGKYVELRCDPISGHTALYWYRQSLGQGPEFLIYFQGTGAADDSGLPNDRFFAVRPEGSVSTLKIQRTERGDSAVYLCASSQTGTALEQFFGPGTRLTVL.

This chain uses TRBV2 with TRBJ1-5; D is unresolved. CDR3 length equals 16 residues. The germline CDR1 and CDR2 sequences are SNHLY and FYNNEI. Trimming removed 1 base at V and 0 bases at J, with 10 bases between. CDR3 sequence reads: CASSEVLGYSNQPQHF. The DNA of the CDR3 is TGTGCCAGCAGTGAAGTTTTGGGATATAGCAATCAGCCCCAGCATTTT. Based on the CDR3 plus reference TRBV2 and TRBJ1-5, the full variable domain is EPEVTQTPSHQVTQMGQEVILRCVPISNHLYFYWYRQILGQKVEFLVSFYNNEISEKSEIFDDQFSVERPDGSNFTLKIRSTKLEDSAMYFCASSEVLGYSNQPQHFGDGTRLSIL.

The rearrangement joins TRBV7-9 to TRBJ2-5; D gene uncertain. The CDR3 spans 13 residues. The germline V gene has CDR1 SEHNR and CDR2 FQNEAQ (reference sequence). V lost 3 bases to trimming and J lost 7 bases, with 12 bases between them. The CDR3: CASSLDRSGTQYF. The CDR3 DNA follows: TGTGCCAGCAGCTTGGACCGTTCGGGGACCCAGTACTTC.

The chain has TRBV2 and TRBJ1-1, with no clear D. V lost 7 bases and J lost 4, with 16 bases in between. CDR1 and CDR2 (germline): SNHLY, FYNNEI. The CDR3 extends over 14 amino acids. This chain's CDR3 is CASTFTGVGTEAFF. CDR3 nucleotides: TGTGCCAGCACCTTCACTGGGGTAGGCACTGAAGCTTTCTTT.

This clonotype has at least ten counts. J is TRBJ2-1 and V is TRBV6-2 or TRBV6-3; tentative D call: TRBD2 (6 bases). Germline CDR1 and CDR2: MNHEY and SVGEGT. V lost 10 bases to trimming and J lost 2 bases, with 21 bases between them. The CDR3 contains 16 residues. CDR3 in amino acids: CATLFSGGVAYNEQFF. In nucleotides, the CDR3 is TGTGCCACCCTATTTTCCGGGGGAGTCGCCTACAATGAGCAGTTCTTC.

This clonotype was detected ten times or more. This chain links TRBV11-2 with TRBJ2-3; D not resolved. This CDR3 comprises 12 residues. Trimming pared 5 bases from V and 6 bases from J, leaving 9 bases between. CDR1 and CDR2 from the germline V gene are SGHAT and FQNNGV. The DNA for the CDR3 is TGTGCCAGCAGCAGGCGACTGGATACGCAGTATTTT. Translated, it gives CASSRRLDTQYF.

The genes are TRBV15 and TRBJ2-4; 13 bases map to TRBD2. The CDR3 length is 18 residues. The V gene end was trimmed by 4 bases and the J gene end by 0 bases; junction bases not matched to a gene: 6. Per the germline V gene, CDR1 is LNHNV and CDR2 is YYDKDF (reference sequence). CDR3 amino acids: CATSTGTSGDLAKNIQYF. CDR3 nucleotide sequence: TGTGCCACCAGCACCGGGACTAGCGGGGATCTAGCCAAAAACATTCAGTACTTC.

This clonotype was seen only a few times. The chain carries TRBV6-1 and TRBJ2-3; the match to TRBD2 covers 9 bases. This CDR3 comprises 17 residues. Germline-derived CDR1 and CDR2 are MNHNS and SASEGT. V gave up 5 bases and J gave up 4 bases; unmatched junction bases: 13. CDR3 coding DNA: TGTGCCAGCAGTCTCCTTGCTCGCGGGGGGGGGGCAGATACGCAGTATTTT. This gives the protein CASSLLARGGGADTQYF.

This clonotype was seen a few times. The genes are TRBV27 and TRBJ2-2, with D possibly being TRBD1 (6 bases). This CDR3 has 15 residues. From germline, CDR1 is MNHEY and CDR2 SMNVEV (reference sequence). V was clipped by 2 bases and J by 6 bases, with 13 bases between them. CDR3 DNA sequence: TGTGCCAGCAGTTTAACGCGACAGGCCTCCGGGGAGCTGTTTTTT. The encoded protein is CASSLTRQASGELFF.

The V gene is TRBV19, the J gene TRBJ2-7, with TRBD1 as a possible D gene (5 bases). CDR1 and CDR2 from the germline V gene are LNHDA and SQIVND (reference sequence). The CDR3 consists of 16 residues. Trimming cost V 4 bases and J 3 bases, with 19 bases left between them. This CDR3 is CASSTLRVLRRYEQYF. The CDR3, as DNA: TGTGCCAGTAGTACCCTCAGGGTCCTGCGTCGCTACGAGCAGTACTTC.